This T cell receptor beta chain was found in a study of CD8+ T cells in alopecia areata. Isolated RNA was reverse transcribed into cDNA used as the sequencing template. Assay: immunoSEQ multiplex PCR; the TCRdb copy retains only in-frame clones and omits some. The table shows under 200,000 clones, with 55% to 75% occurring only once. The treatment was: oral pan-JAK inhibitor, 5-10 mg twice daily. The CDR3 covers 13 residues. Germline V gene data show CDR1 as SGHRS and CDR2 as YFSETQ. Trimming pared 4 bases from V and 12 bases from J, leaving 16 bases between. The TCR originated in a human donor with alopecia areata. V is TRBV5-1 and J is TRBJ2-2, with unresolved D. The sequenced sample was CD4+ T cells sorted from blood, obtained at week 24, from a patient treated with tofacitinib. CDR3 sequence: CASSGAGQVKLFF. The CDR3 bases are TGCGCCAGCAGCGGTGCCGGTCAAGTGAAGCTGTTTTTT.